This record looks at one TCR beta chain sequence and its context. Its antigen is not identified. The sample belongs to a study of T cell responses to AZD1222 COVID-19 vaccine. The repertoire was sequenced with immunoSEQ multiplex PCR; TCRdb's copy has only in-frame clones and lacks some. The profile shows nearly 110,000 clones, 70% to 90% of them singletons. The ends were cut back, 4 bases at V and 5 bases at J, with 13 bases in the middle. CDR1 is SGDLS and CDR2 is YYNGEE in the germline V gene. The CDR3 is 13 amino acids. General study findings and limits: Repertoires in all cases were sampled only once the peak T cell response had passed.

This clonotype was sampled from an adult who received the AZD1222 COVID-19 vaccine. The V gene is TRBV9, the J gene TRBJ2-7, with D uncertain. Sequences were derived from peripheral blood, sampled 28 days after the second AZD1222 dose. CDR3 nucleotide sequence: TGTGCCAGCAGCCTGGGGTACTTCGACGAGCAGTACTTC. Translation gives CASSLGYFDEQYF.